This section outlines one TCR beta chain sequence together with its context. The data were taken from a study of blood T cell repertoires in COVID-19. Overall study context: The United States, Italy and Spain provided the acute and convalescent COVID-19 samples. PBMCs, B-cell-depleted T cells, or T cells were the source of the cDNA or gDNA that made up the material.

Per the authors' pipeline: Nucleated cell number was recorded as an estimate derived from reference gene primer amplification. The data were produced by immunoSEQ multiplex PCR, yet TCRdb's version contains in-frame clones alone and is incomplete. D and trimming were read from the DNA, whereas the V and J calls and clone size are those reported in that table. The sample yields roughly 100,000 clones, roughly 90% seen once. The specimen was peripheral blood. The source of this sequence is a human donor in a cohort sampled during active COVID-19.

The CDR3 region is CASSKLEGISNQPQHF. CDR3 coding DNA: TGTGCCAGTAGTAAGTTGGAGGGTATCAGCAATCAGCCCCAGCATTTT. The V call is TRBV19, the J call TRBJ1-5; unclear D gene. Trimming took 4 bases from V and 1 from J, leaving 14 bases between them. Germline CDR1 and CDR2: LNHDA and SQIVND (reference sequence). This CDR3 spans 16 amino acids.